These 15 T cell receptor beta chains were all obtained from the same sample, sequenced in a study of shared clonotypes between healthy human individuals. Measured with immunoSEQ multiplex PCR; TCRdb has only the in-frame clones, and not every one. The sample gives over 95,000 clones, around 65% of which show up once; about 22% is in the top ten. The sample consisted of memory CD8+ T cells sorted from blood. The subset: CD45RO+ cells pooled with CCR7-negative TemRA cells. The source is a woman aged 25 to 39 in good health.

The chain employs TRBV5-6 and TRBJ2-1; D could derive from TRBD1 or TRBD2 (6 bases each). This CDR3 contains 14 residues. Germline V gives CDR1 SGHDT, CDR2 YYEEEE. Trimming took off 4 bases at V and 2 bases at J, with 10 bases between the two ends. In nucleotides, the CDR3 is TGTGCCAGCAGCCCGAGGGGGGCCTACAATGAGCAGTTCTTC. The encoded protein is CASSPRGAYNEQFF.

This sequence joins TRBV7-9 and TRBJ1-2, with D maybe TRBD1 (5 bases). The CDR3 totals 13 residues. Germline CDR1 reads SEHNR; CDR2 reads FQNEAQ (reference sequence). The V and J ends lost 4 bases and 8 bases respectively, with 14 bases between them. CDR3 sequence (DNA): TGTGCCAGCAGCTACTGTGCCGGGGGAGGCTACACCTTC. It encodes CASSYCAGGGYTF.

J is TRBJ1-2 and V is TRBV4-1; TRBD1 matches 7 bases. This CDR3 has 14 amino acids. Germline CDR1 reads MGHRA; CDR2 reads YSYEKL. Trimming took 3 bases from V and 2 from J; bases not matched to a gene: 3. The CDR3 loop is CASSHHRGNYGYTF. The DNA of the CDR3 is TGCGCCAGCAGCCACCACAGGGGAAACTATGGCTACACCTTC.

The V call is TRBV7-9, the J call TRBJ2-7; 7 bases are shared with TRBD1. Trimming removed 5 bases from V and 0 bases from J; junction bases left unmatched: 7. Germline V gene sequence: CDR1 SEHNR, CDR2 FQNEAQ (reference sequence). The CDR3 has 15 residues. This chain's CDR3 is CASSQPTGDSYEQYF. For the CDR3, the DNA is TGTGCCAGCAGCCAACCTACAGGGGACTCCTACGAGCAGTACTTC. The full variable domain, its missing parts supplied by reference TRBV7-9 and TRBJ2-7, is DTGVSQNPRHKITKRGQNVTFRCDPISEHNRLYWYRQTLGQGPEFLTYFQNEAQLEKSRLLSDRFSAERPKGSFSTLEIQRTEQGDSAMYLCASSQPTGDSYEQYFGPGTRLTVT.

The chain recombines TRBV18 with TRBJ2-1, with D tentatively TRBD2 (6 bases). The germline V gene has CDR1 KGHSH and CDR2 LQKENI. Trimming shortened V by 2 bases and J by 7 bases, and 12 bases separated the two germline ends. CDR3 length: 14 amino acids. This CDR3 reads CASSPVGGGNEQFF. As DNA, the CDR3 is TGTGCCAGCTCACCAGTGGGAGGAGGAAATGAGCAGTTCTTC.

The table lists this clone with a few counts. CDR3 amino acids: CASSIASGNEQFF. The CDR3 DNA is TGTGCCAGTAGTATAGCCAGCGGGAATGAGCAGTTCTTC. The J gene is TRBJ2-1, the V gene TRBV19; tentatively, D is TRBD2 (6 bases). Trimming stripped 1 base from V and 7 bases from J, with 8 bases between. Germline CDR1 and CDR2: LNHDA and SQIVND (reference sequence). The CDR3 sequence is 13 residues long.

The V call is TRBV5-3, the J call TRBJ2-7; TRBD2 agrees at 11 bases. TRBV5-3 is reported as an ORF; its role is uncertain. With V trimmed by 2 bases and J by 3 bases, 16 bases remained unmatched. This CDR3 contains 19 residues. The CDR3 region is CARSFPPPELAGEGYEQYF. The CDR3, as DNA: TGTGCCAGAAGCTTCCCCCCCCCGGAACTAGCGGGAGAAGGCTACGAGCAGTACTTC.

The chain has TRBV12-5 and TRBJ2-1, with no clear D. In germline, CDR1 is LGHNT, CDR2 FRNRAP. Deletions cut 5 bases from V and 7 bases from J, with 9 bases between. There are 12 residues in the CDR3. This CDR3 reads CASGAHINEQFF. CDR3 nucleotides: TGTGCTAGTGGTGCCCACATAAATGAGCAGTTCTTC.

This clone was counted many times. J is TRBJ2-5 and V is TRBV7-8; D unclear. The CDR3 is made up of 15 amino acids. Trimming shortened V by 4 bases and J by 4 bases, and 16 bases separated the two germline ends. The germline V gene encodes CDR1 SGHVS and CDR2 FQNEAQ. CDR3 DNA sequence: TGTGCCAGCAGCTCACACGAGAGGCGCGGAGAGACCCAGTACTTC. Protein product: CASSSHERRGETQYF.

The chain links TRBV18 to TRBJ2-1; no clear D gene. V was trimmed by 3 bases and J by 0 bases, leaving 12 bases between them. This CDR3 has 16 amino acids. Germline CDR1 reads KGHSH; CDR2 reads LQKENI. CDR3 coding DNA: TGTGCCAGCTCACCTTACCCTACGAGCTCCTACAATGAGCAGTTCTTC. It is translated as CASSPYPTSSYNEQFF.

This clone was picked up a small number of times. The rearrangement links TRBV30 to TRBJ1-1; TRBD1 is a possible D gene (6 bases). Per the germline V gene, CDR1 is GTSNPN and CDR2 is SVGIG (reference sequence). This CDR3 comprises 13 residues. Trimming removed 0 bases at V and 8 bases at J, with 13 bases between. CDR3 coding DNA: TGTGCCTGGAGTGTACCCGGGACACCCGAAGCTTTCTTT. It yields the protein CAWSVPGTPEAFF.

This chain links TRBV28 with TRBJ2-1; D ambiguous. This CDR3 spans 15 amino acids. CDR1 is MDHEN, CDR2 SYDVKM, per germline. The V end lost 3 bases, the J end lost 7 bases, and 16 bases lay between the germline ends. The CDR3 sequence is CASSFLIQTSNEQFF. CDR3 DNA sequence: TGTGCCAGCAGTTTCCTAATTCAAACGAGTAATGAGCAGTTCTTC.

This chain connects TRBV9 to TRBJ2-6, with D unclear. CDR1 and CDR2 (germline): SGDLS, YYNGEE. V shed 1 base and J shed 7 bases, with 3 bases lying between them. The CDR3 is 12 amino acids. The CDR3 DNA reads TGTGCCAGCAGCGTAAGTGCCAACGTCCTGACTTTC. Its translation is CASSVSANVLTF.

V gene TRBV19 combines with J gene TRBJ1-5, with 7 bases aligning to TRBD1. This CDR3 is 16 amino acids long. J gave up 4 bases and V 9 bases, and 15 bases lay outside the gene matches. Germline CDR1 and CDR2: LNHDA and SQIVND (reference sequence). The CDR3 region is CASPTRQGKGNQPQHF. Here the CDR3 DNA reads TGTGCCAGCCCGACCCGACAGGGAAAGGGTAATCAGCCCCAGCATTTT.

This sequence joins TRBV7-9 and TRBJ1-6; D is perhaps TRBD1 (5 bases). The CDR3 runs to 16 residues. Deletions cut 5 bases from V and 10 bases from J, with 21 bases between. Per germline, CDR1 SEHNR and CDR2 FQNEAQ (reference sequence). CDR3 in amino acids: CASSLSRNFWDSPLHF. The DNA for the CDR3 is TGTGCCAGCAGCCTTAGCCGGAACTTCTGGGACTCACCCCTCCACTTT.